This record looks at one T cell receptor beta chain sequence and its context. Germline V gene sequence: CDR1 SNHLY, CDR2 FYNNEI. Between the trimmed V and J ends, which lost 4 bases and 5 bases, there was a span of 14 bases. CDR3 length: 14 amino acids. Per the authors' pipeline: Amplifying reference gene primers gave estimates of nucleated cell counts. Profiling relied on immunoSEQ multiplex PCR, and the TCRdb table lists in-frame clones only, not all of them. V and J calls and clone size are those listed in that table; D and trimming were worked out from the DNA. Here the sample spans 200,000 to 300,000 clones, approximately 84% being singletons. The source of the sample is a study of blood T cell repertoires in COVID-19. Study information: Whether acute or convalescent, the COVID-19 samples came from the United States, Italy and Spain. PBMCs, B-cell-depleted T cells, or T cells provided the cDNA or gDNA that made up the material.

The sequencing input was peripheral blood. This receptor was taken from a woman of 80 years or more with acute or convalescent COVID-19. The chain recombines TRBV2 with TRBJ1-2; no definite D call. This CDR3 is CASSAVASSYGYTF. For the CDR3, the DNA is TGTGCCAGCAGTGCCGTAGCCTCCAGTTATGGCTACACCTTC.